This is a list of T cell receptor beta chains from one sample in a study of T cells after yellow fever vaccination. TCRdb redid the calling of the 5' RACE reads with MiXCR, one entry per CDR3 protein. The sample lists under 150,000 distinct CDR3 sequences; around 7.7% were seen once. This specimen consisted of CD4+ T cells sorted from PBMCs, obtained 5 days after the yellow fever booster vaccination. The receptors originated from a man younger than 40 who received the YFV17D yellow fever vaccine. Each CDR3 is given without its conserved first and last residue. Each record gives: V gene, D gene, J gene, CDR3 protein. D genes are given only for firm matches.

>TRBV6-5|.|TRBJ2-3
ASSYSGGLPTDTQY
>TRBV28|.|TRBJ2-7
ASSLPYMREQY
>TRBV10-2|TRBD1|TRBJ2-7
ASTRQGAGEQY
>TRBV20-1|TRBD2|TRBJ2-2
SARASGSGTGELF
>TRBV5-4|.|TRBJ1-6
ASSFGGRDSPLH
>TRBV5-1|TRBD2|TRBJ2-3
ASHLAGYTDTQY
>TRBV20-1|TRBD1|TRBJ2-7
SARDPTGNPYEQY
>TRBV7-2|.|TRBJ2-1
ASSPPGRGYNEQF
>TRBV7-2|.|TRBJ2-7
ASSFVHRDYEQY
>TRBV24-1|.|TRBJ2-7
ATSGPGTNSYEQY
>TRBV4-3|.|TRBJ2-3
ASSHMVVSHSTDTQY
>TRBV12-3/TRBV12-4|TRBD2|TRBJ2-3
ASKGRELHTQY
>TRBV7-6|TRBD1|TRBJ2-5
ASSLGGSGDRGGQTQY
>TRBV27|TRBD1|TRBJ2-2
ASSPGTAVTGELF
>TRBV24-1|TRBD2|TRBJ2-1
ATSLTSGIGDEQF
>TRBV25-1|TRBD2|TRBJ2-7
ASSEYGGREGRYEQY
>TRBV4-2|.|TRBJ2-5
ASSQAAQGGETQY
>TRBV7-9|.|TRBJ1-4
ASSPRRRGPNEKLF
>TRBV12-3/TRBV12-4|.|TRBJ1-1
ASSSTVNTEAF
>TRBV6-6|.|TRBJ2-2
ASSYVEAGELF
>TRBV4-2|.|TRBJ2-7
ARSPGLLAYEQY
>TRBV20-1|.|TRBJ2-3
SARDVGGAPDTQY
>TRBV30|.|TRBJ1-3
AWSVGQSSGNTIY
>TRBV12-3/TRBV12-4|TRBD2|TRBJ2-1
ASSLVAGVKNEQF
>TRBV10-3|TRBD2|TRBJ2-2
AISRTSGNIAAGELF
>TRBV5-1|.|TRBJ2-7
ASGPTTGTYEQY
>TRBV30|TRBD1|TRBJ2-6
AWSMGDRVRGANVLT
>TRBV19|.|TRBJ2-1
ASIREGNNEQF
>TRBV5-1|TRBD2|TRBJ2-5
ASSRLPGGDETQY
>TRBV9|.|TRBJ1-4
ASSVQGMGTNEKLF
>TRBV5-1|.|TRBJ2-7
ASSSSGRIFFEQY
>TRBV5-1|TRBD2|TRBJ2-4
ASSLEWGGSKNIQY
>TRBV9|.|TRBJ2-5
ASSVDSGRGETQY
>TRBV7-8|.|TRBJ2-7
ASSFGGLVEQY
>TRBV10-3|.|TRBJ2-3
AIWRGQGADTQY
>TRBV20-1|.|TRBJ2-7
SARDGGAHEQY
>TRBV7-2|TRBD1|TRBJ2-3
ASSLSGGWDTQY